These 2 T cell receptor beta chains were all obtained from the same sample, sequenced in a study of cytomegalovirus exposure and HLA in healthy donors. Vbeta (60) and Jbeta (13) primers were used in the PCR. TCRdb's copy holds only in-frame clones and misses some; the assay was immunoSEQ multiplex PCR. The sample's table shows 45,000 to 60,000 clones. The material sequenced was PBMCs. The receptors derive from a woman in her 40s in good health and CMV-seronegative.

With respect to this clone: A read error may produce the germline difference seen at one junction end. The gene calls are TRBV7-6 and TRBJ2-7; no reliable D call. The germline V gene encodes CDR1 SGHVS and CDR2 FNYEAQ. This CDR3 region has 12 residues. DNA for the CDR3: TGTGCCAGCAGCTTAGCAGGCTACGAGCGGTACTTC. It specifies CASSLAGYERYF.

V and J are TRBV30 and TRBJ1-1; a possible D gene is TRBD1 (6 bases). The CDR3 is 11 residues long. Germline V gene sequence: CDR1 GTSNPN, CDR2 SVGIG (reference sequence). V lost 4 bases to trimming and J lost 5 bases, with 8 bases between them. CDR3 nucleotide sequence: TGTGCCTGGACGGACAGTACTGAAGCTTTCTTT. It is translated as CAWTDSTEAFF.